This TCR beta chain was obtained from a study of T-cell memory formation after mild COVID-19. Each CDR3 protein is one row after TCRdb ran MiXCR on the 5' RACE reads. Among roughly 600,000 distinct CDR3 sequences listed, under 20% were seen once. V was clipped by 5 bases and J by 2 bases; unmatched bases: 9. This CDR3 has 16 amino acids. Germline CDR1 SGHVS, CDR2 FNYEAQ. The chain carries TRBV7-6 and TRBJ2-3; 8 positions match TRBD2. Sequenced: PBMCs or a T cell subset sorted from them (not recorded which). The clonotype originates from an adult woman who had mild COVID-19 (a few samples of this study predate the infection). Cell type and time point are not known. CDR3 in DNA: TGTGCCAGCAGCCCAGCGGGGGCGCAGTTCACAGATACGCAGTATTTT. Translating gives CASSPAGAQFTDTQYF. Looking up the rest from reference TRBV7-6 and TRBJ2-3 gives the full variable domain: GAGVSQSPRYKVTKRGQDVALRCDPISGHVSLYWYRQALGQGPEFLTYFNYEAQQDKSGLPNDRFSAERPEGSISTLTIQRTEQRDSAMYRCASSPAGAQFTDTQYFGPGTRLTVL.